The clone carrying this TCR beta chain was picked up many times. Its antigen is unknown. A much larger clone differs by one base, so this may be a read error. Sorted libraries were derived from about a million CD4+ or CD8+ T cells. The data belong to a study of neurological immune-mediated disorders. Study-level points and caveats: Patients with HTLV-1-associated myelopathy had the highest level of TCR clonal expansion, whereas patients with multiple sclerosis had the lowest level, falling beneath the level found in healthy controls. Among expanded clones, no CDR3 amino acid sequences were shared across subjects, a pattern suggesting private repertoires in all groups.

CDR3 length: 14 residues. Germline values: CDR1 SGHDT, CDR2 YYEEEE. With 10-nucleotide random UMIs, 5'RACE was used to make the cDNA. TCRdb processed the 5' RACE reads anew with MiXCR; each CDR3 protein has one entry. The sample has approximately 30,000 distinct CDR3 sequences; approximately 5% are singletons. This clonotype originated in a woman aged 50 to 65 in good health. The material sequenced was CD4+ T cells from blood. The rearrangement links TRBV5-6 to TRBJ2-5; D may correspond to TRBD1 or TRBD2 (5 bases each). The CDR3 bases are TGTGCCAGCAGCTTCCGGGGACCAAAAGAGACCCGGTACTTC. Protein product: CASSFRGPKETRYF.